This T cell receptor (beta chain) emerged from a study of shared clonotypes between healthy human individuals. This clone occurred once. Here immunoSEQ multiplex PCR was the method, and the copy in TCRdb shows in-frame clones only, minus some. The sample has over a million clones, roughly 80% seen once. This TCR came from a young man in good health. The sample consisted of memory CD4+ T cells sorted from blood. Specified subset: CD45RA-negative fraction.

The chain's CDR3 is CASSQGAAGSADTQYF. CDR3 sequence (DNA): TGCGCCAGCAGCCAAGGAGCGGCGGGATCGGCAGATACGCAGTATTTT. The chain employs TRBV4-3 and TRBJ2-3; TRBD2 is a possible D gene (6 bases). Germline V lookup: CDR1 LGHNA, CDR2 YSLEER. With 1 base removed from V and 4 bases from J, the gap between germline ends came to 15 bases. This CDR3 has 16 amino acids.